Each of the 3 T cell receptor beta chains below was sequenced from the same sample in a study of shared clonotypes between healthy human individuals. Only in-frame clones appear in the TCRdb table, and some are missing; sequencing was by immunoSEQ multiplex PCR. Among 2 million to 2.5 million clones listed, 95% were seen once. Sequencing used naive CD4+ T cells sorted from blood. Sample subset: CD45RA+ positively selected. These receptors were taken from a man younger than 35 in good health.

V and J are TRBV30 and TRBJ1-2, with 10 bases fitting TRBD1. Germline CDR1 GTSNPN, CDR2 SVGIG (reference sequence). The V segment lost 2 bases and the J segment 6 bases; nucleotides outside the gene matches: 6. CDR3 length: 14 amino acids. DNA for the CDR3: TGTGCCTGGAGTCCGGCGGACAGGGGGAATGGCTACACCTTC. Encoded protein: CAWSPADRGNGYTF.

The rearrangement uses TRBV18 and TRBJ1-5, with D hard to call. Trimming pared 2 bases from V and 1 base from J, leaving 3 bases between. CDR3 size: 13 residues. Germline-derived CDR1 and CDR2 are KGHSH and LQKENI. The CDR3 DNA is TGTGCCAGCTCACCAGAGAGCAATCAGCCCCAGCATTTT. Amino acids: CASSPESNQPQHF.

The chain couples TRBV5-6 to TRBJ2-5; 9 bases match TRBD1. CDR1 is SGHDT, CDR2 YYEEEE, per germline. The CDR3 length is 16 residues. With 1 base clipped from V and 5 bases from J, the junction kept 9 bases outside the gene matches. The CDR3: CASSLLRDRVGETQYF. The DNA of the CDR3 is TGTGCCAGCAGCTTGCTCCGGGACAGGGTGGGGGAGACCCAGTACTTC.